This T cell receptor (beta chain) was recorded in a study of blood T cells in healthy people across ages. On the study more broadly: Template switching recovered approximately one barcoded beta molecule for every two T cells.

About 10 milliliters of peripheral blood were drawn from each donor into EDTA-treated tubes. On this clonotype: Its antigen is still unknown.

The second PCR ran about 6 to 11 cycles with a sample-barcoded 5' primer and J-beta primers. Every sample returned 2.5 million or more CDR3-containing paired-end reads. TCRdb ran MiXCR on the 5' RACE reads and lists one entry per CDR3 protein. The table lists approximately 800,000 distinct CDR3 sequences, roughly 60% of them singletons. Study observations and caveats: TCR beta diversity per million T cells fell roughly linearly with age.

This CDR3 region has 15 residues. V shed 6 bases and J shed 5 bases, with 21 bases lying between them. CDR1 is SQVTM and CDR2 is ANQGSEA in the germline V gene. The receptor was isolated from a man aged 25 to 40 in good health. This chain uses TRBV29-1 with TRBJ2-3; the D gene could be TRBD1 or TRBD2 (5 bases each). Material for sequencing was blood. CDR3 sequence reads: CSVLTGTYGGDTQYF. For the CDR3, the DNA is TGCAGCGTACTCACCGGGACGTACGGAGGAGATACGCAGTATTTT.